This TCR beta chain was obtained from a study of blood T cells in healthy people across ages. CDR3 length: 14 residues. With 5 bases clipped from V and 6 bases from J, the junction kept 9 bases outside the gene matches. Primed by a sample-barcoded 5' primer and a J-beta primer mix, a second PCR proceeded for about 6 to 11 cycles. Through a template-switch adaptor with 12 random nucleotides, each cDNA molecule received a tag. MiXCR, run by TCRdb on the 5' RACE reads, gives a single entry per CDR3 protein. The sample records about 640,000 distinct CDR3 sequences, under 65% being singletons. V and J are TRBV12-3 or TRBV12-4 and TRBJ2-7; 8 bases are shared with TRBD1. The TCR was taken from a man aged 60-69 years in good health. What was sequenced was blood. The CDR3 spells CASSPQQGAGEQYF. CDR3 DNA sequence: TGTGCCAGCAGTCCTCAGCAGGGGGCCGGCGAGCAGTACTTC.